This T cell receptor (beta chain) was recorded in a study of T cell responses to AZD1222 COVID-19 vaccine. Points from the study as a whole: Nearly half of unique spike-specific TCRs reportedly avoided B.1.351 and B.1.1.7 mutated regions. Only six people who got AZD1222 tested seropositive at baseline.

This clone was observed a few times. Its target is not known. The V gene's germline CDR1 is LNHNV and CDR2 YYDKDF (reference sequence). Unmatched junction bases numbered 6, after V lost 4 bases and J lost 6 bases. CDR3 length: 15 residues. The data were produced by immunoSEQ multiplex PCR, yet TCRdb's version contains in-frame clones alone and is incomplete. The table lists roughly 55,000 clones, around nine tenths of them singletons. V usage is TRBV15 and J usage is TRBJ1-6; 7 bases match TRBD1. The TCR originated in an adult in good health. Sequencing used peripheral blood, obtained on day 0 of AZD1222 vaccination. The CDR3: CATSISGTVNSPLHF. DNA for the CDR3: TGTGCCACCAGCATATCCGGGACAGTTAATTCACCCCTCCACTTT.